This entry features one T cell receptor (beta chain) sequence. This table comes from immunoSEQ multiplex PCR, and its TCRdb copy is limited to in-frame clones, with some not included. The sample includes a few hundred thousand clones, around 87% of them seen just once. Per germline, CDR1 SNHLY and CDR2 FYNNEI. The V gene end was trimmed by 6 bases and the J gene end by 0 bases; junction bases not matched to a gene: 1. The CDR3 contains 15 residues. The data belong to a study of blood T cell repertoires in COVID-19. The recovered donors of Cohort 3 showed two negative PCRs, clearance, or symptom resolution.

Sequencing was performed on PBMCs or T cells enriched from blood (not recorded which). The origin of this receptor is a young man who had recovered from COVID-19. The chain is built from TRBV2 and TRBJ2-2; 10 nucleotides match TRBD1. CDR3 sequence: CASSGQGANTGELFF. CDR3 DNA sequence: TGTGCCAGCAGCGGACAGGGGGCGAACACCGGGGAGCTGTTTTTT.